The 4 T cell receptor beta chains listed next were all sequenced from one sample in a study of cytomegalovirus exposure and HLA in healthy donors. Primers: 60 Vbeta forward and 13 Jbeta reverse. TCRdb's copy holds only in-frame clones and misses some; the assay was immunoSEQ multiplex PCR. The sample lists approximately 150,000 clones, around three fifths seen once, with roughly 1.9% in the top ten. Input material: PBMCs. The receptor set was obtained from a male donor in good health and CMV-seronegative.

J is TRBJ2-5 and V is TRBV10-3; D possibly corresponds to TRBD1 (6 bases). Deletions cut 10 bases from V and 2 bases from J, with 14 bases between. Germline loops: CDR1 ENHRY, CDR2 SYGVKD. This CDR3 comprises 13 residues. CDR3 in amino acids: CATTDRPQETQYF. The CDR3 DNA is TGTGCCACCACAGACAGGCCTCAAGAGACCCAGTACTTC.

The gene calls are TRBV5-4 and TRBJ2-2; TRBD1 might be the D (6 bases). V gave up 0 bases and J gave up 5 bases, with 14 bases separating them. This CDR3 is built from 16 residues. Germline CDR1 is SGHNT and CDR2 is YYREEE (reference sequence). The CDR3 protein is CASSLARGQGTGELFF. The CDR3 DNA reads TGTGCCAGCAGCTTGGCGAGGGGACAAGGGACCGGGGAGCTGTTTTTT.

This clone was detected a few times. The J gene is TRBJ2-7, the V gene TRBV5-1; TRBD2 is a possible D gene (6 bases). Germline CDR1 is SGHRS and CDR2 is YFSETQ. This CDR3 has 15 residues. The V end lost 3 bases, the J end lost 6 bases, and 19 bases lay between the germline ends. CDR3 region: CASSYAGTRRSEQYF. The DNA of the CDR3 is TGCGCCAGCAGCTATGCCGGGACTCGACGAAGCGAGCAGTACTTC.

This chain joins TRBV9 and TRBJ2-1, with TRBD1 matching over 8 bases. Per germline, CDR1 SGDLS and CDR2 YYNGEE. V lost 0 bases and J lost 6; bases outside the gene matches: 5. This CDR3 is built from 15 residues. In DNA form, the CDR3 reads TGTGCCAGCAGCGTAGGAGGACAGGGTTTCAATGAGCAGTTCTTC. Its translation is CASSVGGQGFNEQFF.